This TCR beta chain was retrieved from a study of blood T cell repertoires in COVID-19. As originally analysed: Estimated nucleated cell counts came from reference gene primer amplification. Clones were read by immunoSEQ multiplex PCR, and TCRdb kept only the in-frame ones, dropping some. The V and J calls and the clone size are those of that table, but D and trimming were determined from the DNA. The table includes 210,000 or so clones, around 84% detected once. Germline CDR1 is MNHEY and CDR2 is SVGAGI. There are 16 residues in the CDR3. Unmatched junction bases numbered 6, after V lost 0 bases and J lost 2 bases.

This TCR was recovered from a man aged 50-60 years with acute or convalescent COVID-19. Sequences were obtained from peripheral blood. J is TRBJ1-2 and V is TRBV6-5; 7 bases align to TRBD1. The CDR3 DNA sequence: TGTGCCAGCAGTTACTCATCGGGACAGCCGAACTATGGCTACACCTTC. Its translation: CASSYSSGQPNYGYTF.